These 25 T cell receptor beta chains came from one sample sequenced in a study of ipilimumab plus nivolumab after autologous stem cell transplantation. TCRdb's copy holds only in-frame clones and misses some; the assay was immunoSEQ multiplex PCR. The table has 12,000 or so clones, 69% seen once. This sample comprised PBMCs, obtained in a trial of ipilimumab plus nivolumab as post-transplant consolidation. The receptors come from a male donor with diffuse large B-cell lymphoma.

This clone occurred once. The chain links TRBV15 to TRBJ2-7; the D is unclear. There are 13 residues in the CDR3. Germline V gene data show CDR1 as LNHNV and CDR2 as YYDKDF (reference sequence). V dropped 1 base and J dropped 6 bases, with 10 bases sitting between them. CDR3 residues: CATSRAPAGEQYF. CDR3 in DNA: TGTGCCACCAGCAGAGCGCCAGCTGGCGAGCAGTACTTC.

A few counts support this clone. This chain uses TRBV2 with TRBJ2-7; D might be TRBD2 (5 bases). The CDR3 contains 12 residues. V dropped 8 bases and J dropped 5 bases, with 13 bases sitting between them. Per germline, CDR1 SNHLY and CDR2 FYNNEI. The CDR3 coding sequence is TGTGCCAGCGCCCCGCGGGCCAACGAGCAGTACTTC. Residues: CASAPRANEQYF.

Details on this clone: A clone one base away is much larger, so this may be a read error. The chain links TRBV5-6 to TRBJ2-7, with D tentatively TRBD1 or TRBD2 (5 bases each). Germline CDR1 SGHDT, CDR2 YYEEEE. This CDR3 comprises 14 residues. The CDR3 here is CASSQAGAAYEQYF. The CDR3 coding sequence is TGCGCCAGCAGCCAGGCCGGGGCCGCCTACGAGCAGTACTTC.

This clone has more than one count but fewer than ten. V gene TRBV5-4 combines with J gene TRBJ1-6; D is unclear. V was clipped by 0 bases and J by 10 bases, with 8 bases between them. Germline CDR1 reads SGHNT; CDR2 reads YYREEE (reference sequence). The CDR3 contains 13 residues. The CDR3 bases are TGTGCCAGCAGCTTGGAGCGCGGATCACCCCTCCACTTT. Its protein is CASSLERGSPLHF.

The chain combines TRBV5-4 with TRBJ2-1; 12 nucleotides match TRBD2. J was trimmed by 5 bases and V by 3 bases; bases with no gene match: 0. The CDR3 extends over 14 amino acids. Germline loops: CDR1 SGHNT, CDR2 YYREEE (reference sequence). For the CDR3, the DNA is TGTGCCAGCAGCTGGACTAGCGGGGACAATGAGCAGTTCTTC. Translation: CASSWTSGDNEQFF. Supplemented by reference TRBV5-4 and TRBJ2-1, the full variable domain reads ETGVTQSPTHLIKTRGQQVTLRCSSQSGHNTVSWYQQALGQGPQFIFQYYREEENGRGNFPPRFSGLQFPNYSSELNVNALELDDSALYLCASSWTSGDNEQFFGPGTRLTVL.

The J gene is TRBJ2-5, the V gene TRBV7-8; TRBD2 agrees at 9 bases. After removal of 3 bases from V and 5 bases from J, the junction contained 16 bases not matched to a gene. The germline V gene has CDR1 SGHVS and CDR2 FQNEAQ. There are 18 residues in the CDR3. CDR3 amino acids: CASSLTGRFAGGRETQYF. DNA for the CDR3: TGTGCCAGCAGCTTGACAGGGAGGTTCGCGGGAGGGAGGGAGACCCAGTACTTC.

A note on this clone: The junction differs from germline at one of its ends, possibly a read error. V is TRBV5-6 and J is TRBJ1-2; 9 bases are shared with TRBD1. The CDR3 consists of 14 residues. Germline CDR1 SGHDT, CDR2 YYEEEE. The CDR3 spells CASSETNGDRELDF. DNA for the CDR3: TGTGCCAGCAGCGAGACTAATGGGGACAGGGAACTTGACTTC. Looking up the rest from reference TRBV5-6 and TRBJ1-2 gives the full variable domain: DAGVTQSPTHLIKTRGQQVTLRCSPKSGHDTVSWYQQALGQGPQFIFQYYEEEERQRGNFPDRFSGHQFPNYSSELNVNALLLGDSALYLCASSETNGDRELDFGSGTRLTVV.

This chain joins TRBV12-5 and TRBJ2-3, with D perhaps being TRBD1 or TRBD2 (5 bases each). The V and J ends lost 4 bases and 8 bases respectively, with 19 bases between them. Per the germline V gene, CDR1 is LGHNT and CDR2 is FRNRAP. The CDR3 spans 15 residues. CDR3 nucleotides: TGTGCTAGTGGTTCCATCTCGGGGCTTGAAGGTACGCAGTATTTT. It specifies CASGSISGLEGTQYF.

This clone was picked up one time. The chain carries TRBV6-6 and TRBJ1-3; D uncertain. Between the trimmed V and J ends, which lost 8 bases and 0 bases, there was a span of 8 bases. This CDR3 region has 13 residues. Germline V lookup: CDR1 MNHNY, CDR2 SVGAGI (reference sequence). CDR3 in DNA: TGTGCCAGCGGATACCTCTCTGGAAACACCATATATTTT. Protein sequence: CASGYLSGNTIYF.

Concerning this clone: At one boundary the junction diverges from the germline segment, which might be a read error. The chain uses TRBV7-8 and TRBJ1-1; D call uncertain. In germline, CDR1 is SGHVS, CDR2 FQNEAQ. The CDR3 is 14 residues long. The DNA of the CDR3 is TGTGCCGGCAGCTTAAGGACTCCAACGACTGAAGCTTTCTTT. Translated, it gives CAGSLRTPTTEAFF.

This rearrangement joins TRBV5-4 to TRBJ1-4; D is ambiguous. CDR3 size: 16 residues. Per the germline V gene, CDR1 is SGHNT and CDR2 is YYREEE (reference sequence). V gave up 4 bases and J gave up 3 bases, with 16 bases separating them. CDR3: CASSEGASWSNEKLFF. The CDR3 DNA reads TGTGCCAGCAGCGAGGGCGCCAGCTGGTCTAATGAAAAACTGTTTTTT.

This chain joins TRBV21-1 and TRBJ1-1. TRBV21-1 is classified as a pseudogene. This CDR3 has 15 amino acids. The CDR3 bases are TGTGCCAGCAGCGGACGAGGAGGGTGGAACACTGAAGCTTTCTTT. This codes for CASSGRGGWNTEAFF.

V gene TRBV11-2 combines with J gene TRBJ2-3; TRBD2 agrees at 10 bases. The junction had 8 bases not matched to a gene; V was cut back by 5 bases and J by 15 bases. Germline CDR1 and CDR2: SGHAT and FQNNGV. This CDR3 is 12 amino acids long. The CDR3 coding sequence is TGTGCCAGCAGCGTTTCTAGCGGGGGTCGTTATTTT. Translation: CASSVSSGGRYF. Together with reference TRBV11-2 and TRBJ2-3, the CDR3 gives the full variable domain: EAGVAQSPRYKIIEKRQSVAFWCNPISGHATLYWYQQILGQGPKLLIQFQNNGVVDDSQLPKDRFSAERLKGVDSTLKIQPAKLEDSAVYLCASSVSSGGRYFGPGTRLTVL.

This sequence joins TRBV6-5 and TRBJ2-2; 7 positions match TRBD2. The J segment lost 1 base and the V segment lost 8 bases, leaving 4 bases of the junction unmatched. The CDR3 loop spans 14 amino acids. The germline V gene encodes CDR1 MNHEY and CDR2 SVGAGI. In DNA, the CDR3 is TGTGCCAGCTCGAGCGGGGTGAACACCGGGGAGCTGTTTTTT. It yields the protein CASSSGVNTGELFF.

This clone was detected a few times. The CDR3 nucleotides read TGCGCCAGCCCCACCCTTACCGGGGGGAAAGGGTGTGCAGATACGCAGTATTTT. It is translated as CASPTLTGGKGCADTQYF. The rearrangement joins TRBV10-1 to TRBJ2-3; 7 bases agree with TRBD2. Trimming cost V 8 bases and J 4 bases; bases outside gene matches: 21. This CDR3 has 18 residues. The germline gives CDR1 WNHNN, CDR2 SYGVQD (reference sequence).

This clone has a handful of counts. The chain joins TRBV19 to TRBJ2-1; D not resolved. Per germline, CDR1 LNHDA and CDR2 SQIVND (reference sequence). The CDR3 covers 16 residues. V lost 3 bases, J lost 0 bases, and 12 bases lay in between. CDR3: CASSIAPSSSYNEQFF. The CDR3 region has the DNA TGTGCCAGTAGTATCGCCCCGTCGAGCTCCTACAATGAGCAGTTCTTC.

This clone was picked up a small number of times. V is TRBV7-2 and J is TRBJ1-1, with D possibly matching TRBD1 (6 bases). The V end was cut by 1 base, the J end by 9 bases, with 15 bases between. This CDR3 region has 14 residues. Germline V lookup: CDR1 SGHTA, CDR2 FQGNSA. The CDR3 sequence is CASSLGTGNPQAFF. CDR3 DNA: TGTGCCAGCAGCTTAGGAACAGGGAACCCTCAAGCTTTCTTT. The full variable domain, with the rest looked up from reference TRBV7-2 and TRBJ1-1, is GAGVSQSPSNKVTEKGKDVELRCDPISGHTALYWYRQSLGQGLEFLIYFQGNSAPDKSGLPSDRFSAERTGGSVSTLTIQRTQQEDSAVYLCASSLGTGNPQAFFGQGTRLTVV.

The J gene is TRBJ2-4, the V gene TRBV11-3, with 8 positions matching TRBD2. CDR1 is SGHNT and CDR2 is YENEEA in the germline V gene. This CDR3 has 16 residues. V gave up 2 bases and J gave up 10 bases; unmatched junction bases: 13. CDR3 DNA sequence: TGTGCCAGCAGCTTAAGGAGCAGTTCAAGCGGGGGAATTCAGTACTTC. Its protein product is CASSLRSSSSGGIQYF. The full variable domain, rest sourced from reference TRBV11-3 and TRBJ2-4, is EAGVVQSPRYKIIEKKQPVAFWCNPISGHNTLYWYLQNLGQGPELLIRYENEEAVDDSQLPKDRFSAERLKGVDSTLKIQPAELGDSAVYLCASSLRSSSSGGIQYFGAGTRLSVL.

DNA of the CDR3: TGTGCCAGCAGCTTAGCGAGGAACAGGGGGCAAACGACCCAGTACTTC. Its translation is CASSLARNRGQTTQYF. This chain links TRBV7-8 with TRBJ2-5, with 9 bases fitting TRBD1. V shed 0 bases and J 7 bases; nucleotides not matched to a gene: 9. CDR1 is SGHVS and CDR2 is FQNEAQ in the germline V gene. The CDR3 has 16 amino acids.

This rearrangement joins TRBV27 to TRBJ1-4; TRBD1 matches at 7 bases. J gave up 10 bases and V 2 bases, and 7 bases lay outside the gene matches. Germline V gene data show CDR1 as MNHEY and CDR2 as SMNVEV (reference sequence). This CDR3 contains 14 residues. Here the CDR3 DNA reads TGTGCCAGCAGTTTAAGACAGGGCGAAGGAAAACTGTTTTTT. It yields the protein CASSLRQGEGKLFF.

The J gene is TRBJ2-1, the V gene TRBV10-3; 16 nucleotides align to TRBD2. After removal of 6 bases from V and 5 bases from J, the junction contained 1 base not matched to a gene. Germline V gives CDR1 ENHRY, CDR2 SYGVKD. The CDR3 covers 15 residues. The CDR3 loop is CAIRGTSGGDNEQFF. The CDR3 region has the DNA TGTGCCATCAGGGGGACTAGCGGGGGGGACAATGAGCAGTTCTTC.

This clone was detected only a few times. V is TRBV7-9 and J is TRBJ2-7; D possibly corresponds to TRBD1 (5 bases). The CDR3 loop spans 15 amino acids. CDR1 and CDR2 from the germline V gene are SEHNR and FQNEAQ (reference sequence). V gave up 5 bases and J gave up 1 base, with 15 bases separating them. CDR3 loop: CASSPAQGGSYEQYF. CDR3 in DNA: TGTGCCAGCAGCCCGGCCCAGGGTGGATCCTACGAGCAGTACTTC. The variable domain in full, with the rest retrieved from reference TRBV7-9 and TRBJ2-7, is DTGVSQNPRHKITKRGQNVTFRCDPISEHNRLYWYRQTLGQGPEFLTYFQNEAQLEKSRLLSDRFSAERPKGSFSTLEIQRTEQGDSAMYLCASSPAQGGSYEQYFGPGTRLTVT.

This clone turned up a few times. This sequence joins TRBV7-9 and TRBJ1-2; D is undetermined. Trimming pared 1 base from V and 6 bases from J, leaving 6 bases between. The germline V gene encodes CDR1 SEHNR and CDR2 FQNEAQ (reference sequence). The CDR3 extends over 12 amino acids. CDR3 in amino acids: CASSLVSDGYTF. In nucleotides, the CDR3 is TGTGCCAGCAGCTTAGTGAGTGATGGCTACACCTTC.

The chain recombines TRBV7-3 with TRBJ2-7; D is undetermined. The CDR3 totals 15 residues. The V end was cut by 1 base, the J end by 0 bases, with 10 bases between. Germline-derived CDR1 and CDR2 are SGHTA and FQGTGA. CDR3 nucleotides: TGTGCCAGCAGCTTAAGTGGGCTGAGCTCCTACGAGCAGTACTTC. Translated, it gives CASSLSGLSSYEQYF.

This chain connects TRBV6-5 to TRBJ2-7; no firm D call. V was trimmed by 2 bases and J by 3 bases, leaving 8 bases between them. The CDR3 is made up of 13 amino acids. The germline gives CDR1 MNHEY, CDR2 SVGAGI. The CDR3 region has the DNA TGTGCCAGCAGTTACCTCTCCAGCTACGAGCAGTACTTC. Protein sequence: CASSYLSSYEQYF.